This T cell receptor (beta chain) is drawn from a study of T cell clonotyping in hematopoietic cell transplantation. Time point indicated: recipient sample about 28 days before transplant, after cytoreduction. Recipients were bled about 28 days pretransplant and at posttransplant days 30, 100, 180. Assay: immunoSEQ multiplex PCR; the TCRdb copy retains only in-frame clones and omits some. The table shows about 76,000 clones, with 96% occurring only once. Study-wide findings and caveats: Few recipient clonotypes overlapped donors; over 95% were de novo at given depth.

CDR3 length: 16 residues. Germline V CDR1 and CDR2: SNHLY, FYNNEI. The V end lost 8 bases, the J end lost 3 bases, and 19 bases lay between the germline ends. As regards this clone: Its specificity is not known.

J is TRBJ2-2 and V is TRBV2; D remains ambiguous. The clonotype comes from a woman aged 45-65 years with acute myeloid leukemia. Some clones in this sample may be carry-over from other donors' samples. The sequencing used peripheral blood mononuclear cells, collected before stem cell transplant. CDR3 sequence reads: CASCLEEGRDTGELFF. The CDR3 DNA reads as TGTGCCAGCTGTCTGGAAGAAGGGCGCGACACCGGGGAGCTGTTTTTT.